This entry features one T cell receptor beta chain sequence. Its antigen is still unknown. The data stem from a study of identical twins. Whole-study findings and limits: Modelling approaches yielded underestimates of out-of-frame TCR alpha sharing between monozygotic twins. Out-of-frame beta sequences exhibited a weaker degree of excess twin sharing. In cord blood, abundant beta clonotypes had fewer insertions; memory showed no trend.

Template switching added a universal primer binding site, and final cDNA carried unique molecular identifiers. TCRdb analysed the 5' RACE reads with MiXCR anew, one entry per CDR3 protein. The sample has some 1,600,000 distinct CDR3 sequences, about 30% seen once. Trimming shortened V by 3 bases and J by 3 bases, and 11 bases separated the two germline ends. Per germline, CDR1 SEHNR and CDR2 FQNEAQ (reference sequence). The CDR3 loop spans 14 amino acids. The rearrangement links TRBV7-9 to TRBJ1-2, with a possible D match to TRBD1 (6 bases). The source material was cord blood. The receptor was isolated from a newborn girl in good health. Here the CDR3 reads CASSFHHRDYGYTF. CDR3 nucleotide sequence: TGTGCCAGCAGCTTTCATCACAGGGACTATGGCTACACCTTC.